This T cell receptor beta chain came from a study of T cell responses to AZD1222 COVID-19 vaccine. The study, taken as a whole, reports: Seropositivity was recorded at baseline in only a handful of AZD1222 recipients.

This table comes from immunoSEQ multiplex PCR, and its TCRdb copy is limited to in-frame clones, with some not included. The sample lists around 180,000 clones, approximately 92% occurring once. The CDR3 is 13 amino acids. The germline CDR1 and CDR2 sequences are SEHNR and FQNEAQ (reference sequence). Trimming pared 5 bases from V and 2 bases from J, leaving 9 bases between. With regard to this clone: Antigen: not known. Other DNA sequences in this sample translate to the same CDR3.

The source was peripheral blood, collected on day 0 of AZD1222 vaccination. The receptor comes from an adult in good health. This chain links TRBV7-9 with TRBJ1-2; D remains unclear. The CDR3 nucleotides read TGTGCCAGCAGCCCGGACGGGAACTATGGCTACACCTTC. This translates into CASSPDGNYGYTF.